The 27 T cell receptor beta chains given below trace back to one sample, sequenced in a study of B cell selection in AIRE deficiency. Profiled with immunoSEQ multiplex PCR; TCRdb holds only in-frame clones, not every one. The table includes fewer than 30,000 clones, less than 97% detected once. CD4+CD127+ cells were sorted as the conventional CD4 T cells. The sequenced sample was CD4+CD127+ conventional T cells sorted from PBMCs. The receptors stem from a human donor in good health.

V is TRBV5-4 and J is TRBJ1-3; 7 positions match TRBD1. Germline lookup yields CDR1 SGHNT and CDR2 YYREEE (reference sequence). This CDR3 is built from 15 residues. Germline trimming cut 4 bases from V and 2 bases from J; bases unmatched to any gene: 6. CDR3 sequence (DNA): TGTGCCAGCAGCCCAGGGGGGACGACTGGAAACACCATATATTTT. Encoded protein: CASSPGGTTGNTIYF.

The chain combines TRBV19 with TRBJ1-5; D not resolved. CDR3 length: 15 residues. Trimming pared 7 bases from V and 3 bases from J, leaving 16 bases between. Germline V gene lookup returns CDR1 LNHDA and CDR2 SQIVND (reference sequence). The CDR3 protein is CASMLARGPNQPQHF. CDR3 sequence (DNA): TGTGCCAGTATGTTGGCGAGAGGACCCAATCAGCCCCAGCATTTT.

CDR3: CASSLATGVGQPQHF. The CDR3 DNA is TGCGCCAGCAGCTTGGCCACAGGGGTGGGGCAGCCCCAGCATTTT. V usage is TRBV5-1 and J usage is TRBJ1-5, with 7 bases aligning to TRBD1. Germline loops: CDR1 SGHRS, CDR2 YFSETQ. The CDR3 length is 15 residues. V was clipped by 0 bases and J by 7 bases; unmatched bases: 7.

This sequence joins TRBV14 and TRBJ2-3; TRBD1 might be the D (6 bases). Germline V lookup: CDR1 SGHDN, CDR2 FVKESK. The CDR3 sequence is 16 residues long. With 3 bases removed from V and 2 bases from J, the gap between germline ends came to 15 bases. DNA of the CDR3: TGTGCCAGCAGCCACCAGGACAGTGCTATCACAGATACGCAGTATTTT. This codes for CASSHQDSAITDTQYF.

This rearrangement joins TRBV6-5 to TRBJ2-4; no firm D call. Looked up from germline, CDR1 is MNHEY and CDR2 is SVGAGI. The V end lost 4 bases, the J end lost 1 base, and 11 bases lay between the germline ends. The CDR3 covers 15 residues. CDR3 amino acids: CASSSRSVAKNIQYF. The CDR3 DNA is TGTGCCAGCAGTTCACGGTCCGTTGCCAAAAACATTCAGTACTTC.

The genes are TRBV6-5 and TRBJ1-2; D is possibly TRBD1 (5 bases). Germline assignment: CDR1 MNHEY and CDR2 SVGAGI. The V end lost 0 bases, the J end lost 2 bases, and 13 bases lay between the germline ends. The CDR3 covers 16 residues. The CDR3 DNA follows: TGTGCCAGCAGTTACTCTAAGGGGCTCTCGAACTATGGCTACACCTTC. Protein sequence: CASSYSKGLSNYGYTF.

The chain employs TRBV7-8 and TRBJ2-7; D remains ambiguous. V was pared by 1 base and J by 4 bases, with 23 bases between. Germline V gives CDR1 SGHVS, CDR2 FQNEAQ. The CDR3 extends over 18 amino acids. CDR3 coding DNA: TGTGCCAGCAGCTTAGACTACGCTTGGGCCTCCCGCTCTTACGAGCAGTACTTC. Translating it yields CASSLDYAWASRSYEQYF. Full variable domain (missing parts from reference TRBV7-8 and TRBJ2-7): GAGVSQSPRYKVAKRGQDVALRCDPISGHVSLFWYQQALGQGPEFLTYFQNEAQLDKSGLPSDRFFAERPEGSVSTLKIQRTQQEDSAVYLCASSLDYAWASRSYEQYFGPGTRLTVT.

The chain recombines TRBV28 with TRBJ2-7; D unclear. Germline CDR1 MDHEN, CDR2 SYDVKM. The V gene lost 5 bases and the J gene lost 6 bases, with 11 bases spanning the gap. The CDR3 contains 12 residues. The CDR3 DNA is TGTGCCAGCAGTCCAAACCTCGGCGAGCAGTACTTC. It specifies CASSPNLGEQYF. Filled out from reference TRBV28 and TRBJ2-7, the complete variable domain reads DVKVTQSSRYLVKRTGEKVFLECVQDMDHENMFWYRQDPGLGLRLIYFSYDVKMKEKGDIPEGYSVSREKKERFSLILESASTNQTSMYLCASSPNLGEQYFGPGTRLTVT.

The chain combines TRBV11-3 with TRBJ1-2; perhaps TRBD1 as D (6 bases). The length of the CDR3 is 14 residues. Trimming cost V 7 bases and J 0 bases, with 12 bases left between them. Germline-derived CDR1 and CDR2 are SGHNT and YENEEA. The CDR3 protein is CASIPGTTNYGYTF. The DNA of the CDR3 is TGTGCCAGCATCCCAGGGACAACTAACTATGGCTACACCTTC.

The genes are TRBV2 and TRBJ1-3; D gene unclear. The germline CDR1 and CDR2 sequences are SNHLY and FYNNEI. This CDR3 has 14 residues. Trimming shortened V by 3 bases and J by 0 bases, and 6 bases separated the two germline ends. In nucleotides, the CDR3 is TGTGCCAGCAGTGACTCACCCTCTGGAAACACCATATATTTT. Protein product: CASSDSPSGNTIYF.

This clone was seen a handful of times. The sample has other DNA sequences that encode this CDR3 too. The chain has TRBV7-8 and TRBJ2-7; 8 bases fit TRBD1. The CDR3 has 13 amino acids. Germline trimming cut 5 bases from V and 6 bases from J; bases unmatched to any gene: 6. Germline V gene sequence: CDR1 SGHVS, CDR2 FQNEAQ. The CDR3 DNA reads TGTGCCAGCAGCCGTGACAGGGGAGGCGAGCAGTACTTC. This codes for CASSRDRGGEQYF.

The gene calls are TRBV10-2 and TRBJ2-5, with 14 bases lining up with TRBD2. This CDR3 has 17 amino acids. The V and J ends lost 6 bases and 5 bases, in that order; junction bases with no gene match: 11. Germline V gene data show CDR1 as WSHSY and CDR2 as SAAADI. CDR3: CASSTGTSGSGGETQYF. DNA for the CDR3: TGCGCCAGCAGCACCGGGACTAGCGGGAGCGGGGGGGAGACCCAGTACTTC.

V is TRBV18 and J is TRBJ2-3; the D is unclear. The CDR3 is 14 residues long. The germline CDR1 and CDR2 sequences are KGHSH and LQKENI. V lost 1 base to trimming and J lost 0 bases, with 5 bases between them. CDR3: CASSPLGSTDTQYF. The DNA of the CDR3 is TGTGCCAGCTCACCACTTGGGAGCACAGATACGCAGTATTTT.

The chain has TRBV6-1 and TRBJ2-5; 9 nucleotides line up with TRBD1. The germline V gene encodes CDR1 MNHNS and CDR2 SASEGT. V trimming: 6 bases; J trimming: 6 bases; junction bases outside the gene matches: 5. The CDR3 runs 13 residues. CDR3 amino acids: CASRAGQGKTQYF. CDR3 DNA sequence: TGTGCCAGCAGGGCGGGACAGGGCAAGACCCAGTACTTC.

This chain links TRBV6-1 with TRBJ2-3, with D tentatively TRBD2 (6 bases). CDR1 is MNHNS, CDR2 SASEGT, per germline. CDR3 length equals 16 residues. Trimming pared 1 base from V and 0 bases from J, leaving 11 bases between. The CDR3 nucleotides read TGTGCCAGCAGTGAAGGGCGGGATACTAGCACAGATACGCAGTATTTT. This gives the protein CASSEGRDTSTDTQYF.

The chain has TRBV9 and TRBJ2-7; D is tentatively TRBD1 or TRBD2 (6 bases each). From germline, CDR1 is SGDLS and CDR2 YYNGEE. The CDR3 has 15 residues. Trimming left V 4 bases short and J 0 bases short, with 14 bases between. CDR3 DNA: TGTGCCAGCAGCCCCGCGGAGGGGGGCTCCTACGAGCAGTACTTC. It codes for CASSPAEGGSYEQYF.

This chain connects TRBV5-5 to TRBJ1-2, with 7 bases lining up with TRBD1. The CDR3 runs to 15 residues. Looked up from germline, CDR1 is SGHKS and CDR2 is YYEKEE (reference sequence). The trim removed 0 bases at V and 7 bases at J, leaving 9 bases unmatched. CDR3 in DNA: TGTGCCAGCAGCTTGGCGGGCAGGGGGAGGAGTGGCTACACCTTC. Translating it yields CASSLAGRGRSGYTF.

The V and J genes are TRBV4-1 and TRBJ2-3, with TRBD2 matching 7 bases. Germline V CDR1 and CDR2: MGHRA, YSYEKL. V lost 3 bases to trimming and J lost 0 bases; unmatched junction nucleotides: 12. This CDR3 spans 18 amino acids. As DNA, the CDR3 is TGCGCCAGCAGCCAGCTCGGCGGCCTAGCGGAGAGCACAGATACGCAGTATTTT. Translated: CASSQLGGLAESTDTQYF.

J is TRBJ2-3 and V is TRBV6-5; no reliable D call. The ends were cut back, 2 bases at V and 1 base at J, with 10 bases in the middle. The CDR3 totals 15 residues. Germline V gene lookup returns CDR1 MNHEY and CDR2 SVGAGI. The CDR3, as DNA: TGTGCCAGCAGTTACGCCGGAGCTGGCACAGATACGCAGTATTTT. This sequence encodes CASSYAGAGTDTQYF.

The J gene is TRBJ2-3, the V gene TRBV5-4; 11 bases fit TRBD2. Germline V CDR1 and CDR2: SGHNT, YYREEE (reference sequence). J gave up 3 bases and V 4 bases, and 10 bases lay outside the gene matches. The CDR3 spans 17 residues. CDR3 nucleotide sequence: TGTGCCAGCAGCCGCAAACTAGCGGGAGCTAGTACAGATACGCAGTATTTT. This sequence encodes CASSRKLAGASTDTQYF.

The genes are TRBV11-1 and TRBJ1-2, with D perhaps TRBD1 (5 bases). V was clipped by 4 bases and J by 8 bases, with 14 bases between them. Looked up from germline, CDR1 is SGHAT and CDR2 is FQDESV (reference sequence). The CDR3 runs to 13 residues. CDR3 loop: CASSSPRVDGYTF. In DNA, the CDR3 is TGTGCCAGCAGCTCTCCCAGGGTCGACGGCTACACCTTC.

The J gene is TRBJ1-1, the V gene TRBV5-8, with D maybe TRBD1 (6 bases). Per the germline V gene, CDR1 is SGHTS and CDR2 is YDEGEE. V was cut by 0 bases and J by 7 bases, with 10 bases left in between. This CDR3 spans 13 amino acids. The DNA for the CDR3 is TGTGCCAGCAGCTTGGTGGGGGGCGGTGAAGCTTTCTTT. Protein sequence: CASSLVGGGEAFF. Combining the CDR3 with reference TRBV5-8 and TRBJ1-1 gives the whole variable domain EAGVTQSPTHLIKTRGQQATLRCSPISGHTSVYWYQQALGLGLQFLLWYDEGEERNRGNFPPRFSGRQFPNYSSELNVNALELEDSALYLCASSLVGGGEAFFGQGTRLTVV.

The chain combines TRBV6-5 with TRBJ1-3; D is unresolved. V was clipped by 6 bases and J by 0 bases, with 9 bases between them. Germline V gene lookup returns CDR1 MNHEY and CDR2 SVGAGI. The CDR3 sequence is 14 residues long. The CDR3 bases are TGTGCCAGCAGAATGGGGAGCTCTGGAAACACCATATATTTT. It specifies CASRMGSSGNTIYF.

The chain joins TRBV30 to TRBJ1-5; D call uncertain. There are 13 residues in the CDR3. Trimming removed 0 bases at V and 3 bases at J, with 6 bases between. CDR1 GTSNPN and CDR2 SVGIG come from the germline V gene (reference sequence). The DNA of the CDR3 is TGTGCCTGGAGTGTACTTTTCAATCAGCCCCAGCATTTT. It is translated as CAWSVLFNQPQHF.

The chain combines TRBV6-1 with TRBJ1-6; a possible D gene is TRBD1 (5 bases). Per germline, CDR1 MNHNS and CDR2 SASEGT. CDR3 size: 18 residues. Trimming took off 2 bases at V and 0 bases at J, with 14 bases between the two ends. The CDR3, as DNA: TGTGCCAGCAGTGAAACCCTCAGGGTGGCCTCCTATAATTCACCCCTCCACTTT. The encoded protein is CASSETLRVASYNSPLHF.

With regard to this clone: Mismatch with germline at one junction end may stem from a read error. The chain combines TRBV7-9 with TRBJ2-5, with 8 bases that match TRBD2. Germline-derived CDR1 and CDR2 are SEHNR and FQNEAQ (reference sequence). This CDR3 comprises 15 residues. The CDR3 region is CASSDGPRGGKLMDF. The CDR3 DNA sequence: TGTGCCAGCAGCGACGGCCCCCGCGGGGGGAAGTTAATGGACTTC.

The rearrangement uses TRBV4-2 and TRBJ1-1, with a weak D call TRBD1 (5 bases). The V gene's germline CDR1 is LGHNA and CDR2 YNFKEQ. There are 14 residues in the CDR3. The V gene lost 4 bases and the J gene lost 8 bases, with 17 bases spanning the gap. CDR3 sequence reads: CASSPPTGTQEAFF. In DNA, the CDR3 is TGTGCCAGCAGCCCACCCACCGGGACTCAAGAAGCTTTCTTT.